Each of the 2 T cell receptor beta chains below was sequenced from the same sample in a study of CD8+ T cells in alopecia areata. Investigators isolated RNA and reverse transcribed it into cDNA to act as the sequencing template. Clones were sequenced by immunoSEQ multiplex PCR, and TCRdb holds only the in-frame ones, with some missing. The table has some 160,000 clones, around 62% seen once. The sample taken for sequencing was CD8+ T cells sorted from blood. The receptor source for this set is a human donor in good health.

CDR3 in amino acids: CSVGTGLHEQYF. DNA for the CDR3: TGCAGCGTGGGGACAGGGCTCCACGAGCAGTACTTC. The rearrangement joins TRBV29-1 to TRBJ2-7; 9 nucleotides agree with TRBD1. The V and J ends lost 6 bases and 5 bases, in that order; junction bases with no gene match: 5. CDR1 is SQVTM, CDR2 ANQGSEA, per germline. This CDR3 has 12 residues.

The chain links TRBV5-1 to TRBJ2-7, with D hard to call. V was pared by 1 base and J by 0 bases, with 5 bases between. Germline V gene sequence: CDR1 SGHRS, CDR2 YFSETQ. CDR3 size: 13 residues. The CDR3 sequence is CASSLSTSYEQYF. CDR3 coding DNA: TGCGCCAGCAGCTTGAGCACCTCCTACGAGCAGTACTTC.